This T cell receptor (delta chain) was identified in a study of γδ T cells in repeated Plasmodium falciparum infection. Study details: Four controlled malaria infections with P. falciparum NF54 spanned about 640 days.

The germline gives CDR1 TSWWSYY, CDR2 QGS. The CDR3 runs 17 residues. TCRdb called clones anew from the multiplex PCR reads with CATT. Of tens of thousands of delta-chain clones in the sample, more than 1.4% were seen once. Study findings and constraints: Over time and infection, Vgamma9/Vdelta2+ repertoires remained highly stable and polyclonal.

Flow sorting of PBMC yielded separate Vgamma9/Vdelta2+ and Vdelta2-negative gammadelta T cell populations for bulk repertoire analysis. This clone was observed a few times. The antigen is unknown. TCRdb has a much larger clone's protein, which differs at residue 3 from the translation of this DNA, likely because of a read error; what is shown is the protein translated from the DNA. V is TRDV1 and J is TRDJ1; a possible D gene is TRDD2 (7 bases). The J gene was missing in TCRdb and was found by matching the end of the DNA to germline. This TCR came from a pool of human donors (malaria-infected and uninfected, not separated). Sequenced material: gamma-delta T cells from blood. CDR3 coding DNA: TGTGCTCCTGGGGAAAACTTCCTAGGGGATTACACCGATAAACTCATCTTT. Its translation is CAPGENFLGDYTDKLIF.